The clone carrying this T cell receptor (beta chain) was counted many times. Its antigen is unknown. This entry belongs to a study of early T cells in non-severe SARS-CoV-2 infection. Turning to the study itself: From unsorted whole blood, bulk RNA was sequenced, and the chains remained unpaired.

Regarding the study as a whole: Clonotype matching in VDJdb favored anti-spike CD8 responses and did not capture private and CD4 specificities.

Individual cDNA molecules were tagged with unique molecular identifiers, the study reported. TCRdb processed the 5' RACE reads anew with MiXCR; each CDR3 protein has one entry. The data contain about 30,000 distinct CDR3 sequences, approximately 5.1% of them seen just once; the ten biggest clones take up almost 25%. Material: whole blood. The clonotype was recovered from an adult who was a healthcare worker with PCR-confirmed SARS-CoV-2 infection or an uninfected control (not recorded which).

CDR3 sequence: CASSFAGGYTF. Here the CDR3 DNA reads TGTGCCAGCAGTTTTGCGGGTGGCTACACCTTC. The J gene is TRBJ1-2, the V gene TRBV28; D call uncertain. The CDR3 contains 11 residues. Trimming stripped 3 bases from V and 7 bases from J, with 6 bases between. CDR1 and CDR2 (germline): MDHEN, SYDVKM.